This T cell receptor beta chain comes out of a study of blood T cell repertoires in COVID-19. Study as a whole: Sources were T cells, B-cell-depleted T cells, or PBMCs; the material itself was cDNA or gDNA.

In this sample, this clone turned up once. This CDR3 has 15 amino acids. Trimming cost V 0 bases and J 5 bases; bases outside gene matches: 6. Germline V gene sequence: CDR1 LGHDT, CDR2 YNNKEL (reference sequence). TCRdb's copy holds only in-frame clones and misses some; the assay was immunoSEQ multiplex PCR. The table lists 140,000 or so clones, over 80% of them singletons. The V gene is TRBV3-1 (or the pseudogene TRBV3-2), the J gene TRBJ2-5, with 7 bases fitting TRBD2. Sequenced material: PBMCs or T cells enriched from blood (not recorded which). The receptor comes from a woman aged 35 to 49 who had recovered from COVID-19. The CDR3 is CASSQDGGVQETQYF. The CDR3, as DNA: TGTGCCAGCAGCCAAGATGGGGGGGTACAGGAGACCCAGTACTTC.